Reported below is one TCR beta chain. Its antigen is currently not known. Base qualities are not at hand, and no much larger clone is one base apart. The CDR3 regions of human TCRbeta chains were analyzed by immunosequencing. As for the authors' bioinformatics: TCRs in the repertoires were compared against a reference library of SARS-CoV-2-specific TCRs that had been generated with the MIRA antigen-specificity platform. Breadth was defined as the fraction of unique TCRs that were SARS-CoV-2-associated. Depth was defined as the fraction of total T cells that were SARS-CoV-2-associated. Using the MIRA data, every spike-specific TCR was mapped to the spike region that the TCR reacted to and assigned to either a CD4 or a CD8 class. Log10-transformed breadth and depth values were compared by one-way ANOVA with Sidak's multiple comparisons tests. TCRdb carries this immuneACCESS record with in-frame sequences only. Its versions omit some clonotypes, under half of them owing to an unresolved V gene in the studies checked, with the rest unexplained. V, J and clone size are taken as reported in that table, and D and trimming were inferred from the DNA itself. The sample table contains tens of thousands of clones; only one count was recorded for around 89% of them. The ten largest clones capture roughly 29% of the sample.

The time point label corresponds to: baseline before first vaccination. The vaccinee samples were drawn from two UK trials, COV001 and COV002, one of which was a single-blind randomized controlled phase 2/3 trial testing AZD1222 (ChAdOx1 nCoV-19) in healthy adults. Trial participant PBMC samples were collected at day 0 and day 28 after the second dose for TCRbeta chain sequencing. The entry originates in a study of T cell responses to AZD1222 COVID-19 vaccine (dated by TCRdb to the early 2020s). With respect to the entire study: AZD1222 recipients with second doses at about 4 weeks or about 12 weeks were pooled, because spike-specific TCR depth and breadth did not differ between schedules. Enrollment into the trials was organized by age into subgroups of 18-55, 56-69 and 70-plus years, and those subgroups contained approximately 160, 26 and 62 TCR-sequenced participants, respectively. TCR sequencing was performed for roughly 250 trial participants, of whom about 210 were given two doses of AZD1222 and around 26 were given two doses of MenACWY control vaccine. General conclusions and limits of the study: Conclusions about previously exposed vaccinees are limited, since just a handful of AZD1222 recipients were seropositive for SARS-CoV-2 at baseline. In the small 56-69-year group, the increase in depth fell short of significance, most likely because of low power. Reportedly, close to half of the unique spike-specific TCRs recognized epitopes lying outside the regions that are mutated in the B.1.351 and B.1.1.7 variants. After two AZD1222 doses, both the breadth and the depth of spike-specific TCRs were significantly higher than at day 0 and than in MenACWY recipients. Participants were mostly white British and included more females than males, and it was suggested by the authors that clonal diversity may have been underestimated. The whole spike protein was spanned by vaccine-associated CD4 TCRs, and dominant responses were seen in regions 160-218 and 743-854. Because no day 14 peak-response samples were available, the repertoires could be characterized only after the peak T cell response.

Trimming costs V 4 bases and J 4 bases, and their ends lie 10 bases apart. From the germline V gene, CDR1 is WSHSY and CDR2 is SAAADI. Counted from cysteine to phenylalanine, this CDR3 has 13 amino acids. Left in the record is the CDR3 DNA by itself, 39 bases read in frame from the first base. The sequencing here drew on peripheral blood, taken on day 0 of AZD1222 vaccination. The receptor was derived from an adult in good health. The chain couples TRBV10-2 to TRBJ1-1; a weak D assignment points to TRBD1 (5 bases agree). The CDR3 protein: CASSAPGGTEAFF. The nucleotide sequence is given as TGCGCCAGCAGTGCCCCCGGGGGCACTGAAGCTTTCTTT.